These 2 T cell receptor beta chains originate from one sample sequenced in a study of OX40 agonist ivuxolimab in advanced cancers. TCRdb's table, derived via immunoSEQ multiplex PCR, lists solely in-frame clones and lacks some. The sample comprises about 65,000 clones, around 86% of which are singletons, and 0.3% to 0.4% rests with the top ten. The specimen was CD4+ or CD8+ T cells sorted from blood, collected in a trial of the OX40 agonist ivuxolimab. The receptors come from an adult with an advanced solid tumor such as melanoma, head and neck, liver or kidney cancer.

The chain couples TRBV5-8 to TRBJ1-1, with 7 bases matching TRBD1. CDR3 length equals 15 residues. Trimming cost V 0 bases and J 2 bases; bases outside gene matches: 4. CDR1 and CDR2 from the germline V gene are SGHTS and YDEGEE. CDR3 sequence: CASSLAGTVNTEAFF. The CDR3 nucleotides are TGTGCCAGCAGCTTGGCGGGGACAGTTAACACTGAAGCTTTCTTT.

This chain connects TRBV7-8 to TRBJ2-1; 8 bases match TRBD1. The CDR3 contains 15 residues. The germline CDR1 and CDR2 sequences are SGHVS and FQNEAQ. Trimming at V came to 6 bases and at J to 6 bases, leaving 10 bases not matched to a gene. The CDR3 sequence is CASRSSRQGINEQFF. CDR3 bases: TGTGCCAGCAGGTCATCTAGACAGGGGATCAATGAGCAGTTCTTC. Full variable domain (outside the CDR3, taken from reference TRBV7-8 and TRBJ2-1): GAGVSQSPRYKVAKRGQDVALRCDPISGHVSLFWYQQALGQGPEFLTYFQNEAQLDKSGLPSDRFFAERPEGSVSTLKIQRTQQEDSAVYLCASRSSRQGINEQFFGPGTRLTVL.